The present entry profiles one T cell receptor (beta chain) with its context. The clone's antigen remains unknown. No clone much larger than this one lies a single base away; base qualities are absent. Receptor amplification or capture employed the immunoSEQ multiplex PCR assay. For the multiplex PCR, a mixture combining 60 forward primers for TCR Vbeta segments and 13 reverse primers for TCR Jbeta segments was used. The CDR3 region of rearranged TCR beta genes was amplified from genomic DNA with a multiplex PCR assay. On the Illumina HiSeq System, the amplified TCR beta libraries were sequenced as 87-base-pair reads. As for how the authors treated the data: A later analysis counted approximately 84 million unique TCR beta chains across the 650 to 800 repertoires, and roughly 9.9 million of these chains were shared by at least two donors. Raw reads were error-corrected and collapsed into unique sequences with a nearest-neighbor algorithm that merged closely related sequences to remove PCR and sequencing errors. To assign V, D and J gene segments, CDR3 sequences were aligned to IMGT reference sequences. For a sequence to be retained, a match of at least six nucleotides was required to both a V gene segment and a J gene segment. Rearrangements were called productive when the CDR3 lacked stop codons and stayed in frame with V and J; all others were non-productive. CDR3 was defined according to IMGT convention as the region running from the second conserved V-encoded cysteine to the conserved J-encoded phenylalanine. The earlier analysis of 587 of the donors excluded sequences that lacked an unambiguous match to a single V gene segment. In an earlier analysis of 587 of the donors, a V segment was called functional when productive rearrangements were above 56.7%, and segregating when the standard deviation between donors exceeded 5%. A statistical classification framework was developed to diagnose cytomegalovirus status using the catalog of TCR beta chain sequences. In a later analysis, TCR nucleotide sequences were compared against IMGT/GENE-DB human TR gene sequences so that V and J genes could be assigned. Using the TCRdist pipeline, a later analysis assigned CDR3 sequences along with most-parsimonious VDJ recombination scenarios. A later analysis defined each TCR beta chain by its CDR3 amino acid sequence plus V-gene family, and excluded reads lacking a unique V-gene family. As a way to deal with suspected cross-contamination and a sequencing artifact, a later analysis dropped 450 to 700 nucleotide sequences that were highly shared and had low generation probability. In a later analysis, a clonal expansion index for each public chain was calculated from normalized within-repertoire ranks of inferred template counts. A later analysis computed generation probabilities with a VDJ recombination model fitted to out-of-frame rearrangements, and checked the results against IGoR. Hypergeometric tests were used in a later analysis to score TCR-TCR, TCR-HLA and TCR-CMV co-occurrence, with a repertoire-size bias correction applied to the TCR pairs. A later analysis estimated false discovery rates by permuting HLA or CMV assignments 20 times. A later analysis grouped co-occurring TCRs with DBSCAN, adding TCRdist sequence similarity when clustering within HLA-allele-positive subsets. Repertoires with fewer than 30,000 or more than 120,000 public chains, plus five repertoires with anomalous nucleotide sharing, were excluded from co-occurrence clustering. TCRdb took over this immuneACCESS table, retaining in-frame rearrangements with V and J assigned. Such tables are incomplete; in checked studies, under half of the missing clones stem from an unresolved V gene, and the remainder is unexplained. V, J and clone size derive from that table, while D and trimming were established from the DNA sequence. The sample table holds 150,000 to 200,000 clones, of which about 88% were seen once. The biggest ten clones account for roughly 2% of the sample.

The entry originates in a study of cytomegalovirus exposure and HLA in healthy donors (dated by TCRdb to 2016 to 2017). A note on the overall study: An earlier analysis of roughly 500 of the donors reported approximately 260 Gb of sequence data and roughly 120 million unique TCR beta sequences obtained from around 180 million T cells. Every repertoire in the discovery cohort had been generated on one and the same sequencing platform. High-throughput TCR immunosequencing, statistical association of individual TCRs with disease status, and machine learning were combined to predict cytomegalovirus infection status. Rather than drawing on any new phenotypic data, the later analysis identified candidate immune exposures from TCR beta sequences and the way those sequences occurred across donors. In a later genetic analysis, genome-wide SNP genotypes for about three fifths of the roughly 670 donors were used, and that subset was treated as a discovery cohort. The number of typed donors differed by locus: about 629-630 for A, B, C, DRB1 and DQB1; some 500 for DQA1; around 610 for DPA1; and around 470 for DPB1. Alongside the repertoire data, information on donor age, sex, ethnicity and CMV serostatus was compiled. Across around 400 genotyped donors of the cohort, an average of 235,054 unique TCR beta nucleotide sequences per donor were sequenced, and about a sixth of those sequences were non-productive. In addition to the first cohort of approximately 650 subjects, a separate validation cohort of around 110 different subjects was used. The study used immunosequencing to profile the T cell repertoires of some 600 subjects and linked those repertoires to cytomegalovirus serostatus. The aim of the study was to test whether cataloging public T cell receptors could identify signatures of past pathogen exposure. In a later analysis, previously published TCR beta repertoires from some 640 donors were re-analyzed and high-resolution HLA genotyping was added so that TCR occurrence patterns could be studied. In an earlier analysis of more than 550 of the donors, high-throughput TCR beta sequencing was used to judge whether each TCR beta V gene segment behaved as functional or pseudogenic. Approximately 300 gigabases of sequencing data and tens of millions of unique TCR sequences were included in an early release covering under 650 HLA-typed donors. Both class I and class II loci were covered by HLA typing, at four-digit resolution. Because of strong linkage in the cohort, five DR-DQ haplotypes were treated as single units for association and clustering. The genetic ancestry cluster associated with self-reported Caucasian donors included 80% to 90% of the roughly 410 genotyped donors.

Overall results and qualifications from the work: A further reported finding was that TCR beta sequences accurately predicted the HLA-A and HLA-B alleles for most subjects in the first cohort. A later genetic analysis reported fewer N-insertions in productive TCRs among donors in an Asian-associated ancestry cluster than the roughly 700-donor mean. Because counts were too low, seventeen rarely observed V segments, including chromosome 9 orphons, were left out of the earlier analysis of over 550 of the donors. Most TCR sequences were observed very rarely across donors, whereas some public TCRs were present in many individuals. Specific HLA alleles were associated with over 15,000 TCR beta sequences at a false discovery rate of 0.05 in a later analysis. A later analysis found that most CMV-associated TCR beta chains appeared HLA-restricted, with HLA associations seemingly driven largely by CMV exposure. This cohort had only TCR beta chains sequenced, and the lack of alpha or paired-chain data limited which features could be detected. A cluster of highly shared sequence variants was judged likely to be a technical artifact of the sequencing pipeline. Roughly uniform sequencing depth across donors was assumed in presence/absence analyses, although this assumption may not hold. A later analysis reported that several top co-occurrence clusters appeared linked to parvovirus B19, influenza, CMV and Epstein-Barr virus. V-gene and J-gene trimming of TCR beta chains was associated with a missense DCLRE1C variant in a later genetic analysis, and the association was replicated in an independent cohort. A later analysis found that HLA-associated TCR beta chains were more clonally expanded and had lower generation probabilities than equally common non-associated chains. Correlated functional status among segregating V segments might be attributable to linkage disequilibrium, but an unknown experimental factor could not be ruled out. In an earlier analysis of under 600 of the donors, most TCR beta V segments were observed in productive rearrangements about 90% or about 30% of the time, broadly matching IMGT annotations. According to the authors, the approach could potentially be generalized to other disease states and immunological phenotypes. Three of the identified cytomegalovirus-associated TCR beta chains were confirmed in vitro to be specific for cytomegalovirus antigens. The only immune exposure information available for the cohort was CMV serostatus. A later analysis found that TCR association rates varied across HLA loci, with DRB1 alleles showing the most associated TCRs and HLA-C alleles the fewest. Assigning TCR associations to individual alleles was difficult when HLA alleles, especially DR and DQ, strongly co-occurred. The study gave a list of roughly 150 TCR beta chains associated with cytomegalovirus. HLA typing was unavailable for some donors at each locus, so association tests used only the typed subset. The 87-base-pair reads could not distinguish some IMGT-functional V segments, including TRBV6-2 and TRBV6-3, so those segments were excluded. Cytomegalovirus status was reported to be diagnosed by the classifier with high specificity and sensitivity in both the original and validation cohorts.

The cohort was made up of 500 to 850 healthy bone marrow donors. At the time of sampling, every cohort member was nominally healthy, though immune exposures that went unrecorded were likely present. The donor was CMV seronegative and belonged to the group of around 350 seronegative cohort members. Each donor provided a peripheral blood sample, and peripheral blood mononuclear cells were used for TCR beta sequencing. The Qiagen DNeasy Blood Extraction Kit was used to extract genomic DNA from the blood cell samples. The V and J ends are trimmed by 7 bases and 11 bases, leaving 14 bases between them. The CDR3 has 10 amino acids, counting the end cysteine and phenylalanine. Only the CDR3 region is kept as DNA, spanning 30 bases read in frame from base 1. The germline V gene specifies SQVTM as CDR1 and ANQGSEA as CDR2.

Source material: PBMCs. Recombination joined TRBV29-1 with TRBJ1-1; TRBD1 is perhaps the D gene, given 6 matching bases. The sequence was collected from a woman between 18 and 29 years old in good health and CMV-seronegative. The DNA sequence is as follows: TGCAGCGCTATACAGGGAAGGGCTTTCTTT. This is translated as CSAIQGRAFF.